These 21 T cell receptor beta chains were all obtained from the same sample, sequenced in a study of identical twins listed by TCRdb under 2016. The library was obtained by 5' RACE. TCRdb shows the sequencer as Illumina HiSeq 2000. Through fastp at Q25 and MiXCR, TCRdb rebuilt clones from the public reads, retaining in-frame beta chains. Entries that share a CDR3 protein sequence are merged under the most common genes and DNA. The sample records under 1 million distinct CDR3 sequences, approximately 13% of which are singletons. Of the sample, about 1.5% falls within the top ten clones. The same sample was also studied in work on yellow fever vaccine responses in identical twins.

Material: PBMCs. These receptors came from a woman aged 18-29 years in good health.

V is TRBV12-3 or TRBV12-4 and J is TRBJ1-5, with unresolved D. TRBJ2-3 matches the DNA end more closely, so the J call is doubtful. This CDR3 has 13 amino acids. CDR3 coding DNA: TGTGCCAGCAGTTTAACCGAGTTGGAGCCCCAGTATTTT. Translating gives CASSLTELEPQYF.

This sequence joins TRBV24-1 and TRBJ2-1; 15 nucleotides align to TRBD2. This CDR3 is built from 15 residues. V shed 5 bases and J 9 bases; nucleotides not matched to a gene: 4. The germline gives CDR1 KGHDR, CDR2 SFDVKD. CDR3 protein: CATSAPGLAGGEQFF. CDR3 DNA: TGTGCCACCAGTGCCCCGGGACTAGCGGGAGGTGAGCAGTTCTTC.

The V call is TRBV6-1, the J call TRBJ1-2; D gene ambiguous. From germline, CDR1 is MNHNS and CDR2 SASEGT. The CDR3 contains 14 residues. The V and J ends lost 6 bases and 0 bases respectively, with 11 bases between them. The CDR3 is CASSPRGSNYGYTF. Here the CDR3 DNA reads TGTGCCAGCAGCCCGAGAGGATCTAACTATGGCTACACCTTC.

This clonotype was counted a few times. This chain joins TRBV3-1 and TRBJ1-2, with a tentative D call TRBD1 (5 bases). V dropped 4 bases and J dropped 7 bases, with 22 bases sitting between them. There are 16 residues in the CDR3. The germline V gene encodes CDR1 LGHDT and CDR2 YNNKEL (reference sequence). The CDR3 loop is CASSREGTSPYGGYTF. The CDR3 nucleotides read TGTGCCAGCAGCCGCGAAGGGACCTCCCCTTACGGTGGCTACACCTTC.

The chain joins TRBV20-1 to TRBJ1-4; 8 positions agree with TRBD1. The CDR3 is 15 amino acids. The ends lost 6 bases at V and 5 bases at J; junction bases unmatched: 11. Germline CDR1 and CDR2: DFQATT and SNEGSKA (reference sequence). CDR3 coding DNA: TGCAGTGCCAATTCTATTACAGGGGGGAATGAAAAACTGTTTTTT. This codes for CSANSITGGNEKLFF.

This clonotype was counted many times. The chain combines TRBV10-3 with TRBJ2-7, with D tentatively TRBD1 or TRBD2 (7 bases each). CDR3 length: 12 amino acids. V was cut by 10 bases and J by 4 bases, with 14 bases left in between. Looked up from germline, CDR1 is ENHRY and CDR2 is SYGVKD. The CDR3 nucleotides read TGTGCCACAGGGCAGGGGGGGTACGAGCAGTACGTC. Translation: CATGQGGYEQYV.

This clonotype appeared many times. The chain combines TRBV4-1 with TRBJ2-1; no clear D gene. This CDR3 is built from 12 residues. V lost 3 bases and J lost 9, with 9 bases in between. Per germline, CDR1 MGHRA and CDR2 YSYEKL. CDR3 in DNA: TGCGCCAGCAGCCAGTTCAGAGGTGAGCAGTTCTTC. Translated, it gives CASSQFRGEQFF.

The chain has TRBV29-1 and TRBJ2-7; either TRBD1 or TRBD2 may fit D (5 bases each). V lost 6 bases and J lost 6, with 24 bases in between. Germline loops: CDR1 SQVTM, CDR2 ANQGSEA. This CDR3 is built from 15 residues. The CDR3 DNA reads TGCAGCGTCGCCAATTCCGTCTCGGGGCCTTCCGAGCAGTACTTC. As protein: CSVANSVSGPSEQYF.

The table lists this clonotype with a few counts. The rearrangement joins TRBV3-1 to TRBJ2-3, with D perhaps matching TRBD2 (6 bases). Germline assignment: CDR1 LGHDT and CDR2 YNNKEL (reference sequence). This CDR3 has 16 amino acids. Deletions cut 1 base from V and 0 bases from J, with 11 bases between. The CDR3 DNA reads TGTGCCAGCAGCCAAGTCGGCGGGACTAGCACAGATACGCAGTATTTT. It yields the protein CASSQVGGTSTDTQYF.

This clonotype was picked up a small number of times. The rearrangement links TRBV12-3 or TRBV12-4 to TRBJ2-7; 8 bases line up with TRBD1. With 5 bases clipped from V and 3 bases from J, the junction kept 15 bases outside the gene matches. CDR3 length: 17 amino acids. CDR3 amino acids: CASSLGQGRTGIYEQYF. For the CDR3, the DNA is TGTGCCAGCAGTCTAGGACAGGGCCGTACGGGGATCTACGAGCAGTACTTC.

In this sample, this clonotype turned up a few times. The CDR3 sequence is CAISESGQSSYEQYF. DNA of the CDR3: TGTGCCATCAGTGAGTCGGGGCAAAGCTCCTACGAGCAGTACTTC. The chain has TRBV10-3 and TRBJ2-7, with a weak D call TRBD1 (5 bases). Germline assignment: CDR1 ENHRY and CDR2 SYGVKD. The CDR3 spans 15 residues. V lost 0 bases and J 0 bases, leaving 9 bases between the germline ends.

The rearrangement links TRBV20-1 to TRBJ1-3; no firm D call. Trimming left V 3 bases short and J 3 bases short, with 9 bases between. CDR1 and CDR2 (germline): DFQATT, SNEGSKA (reference sequence). The CDR3 has 13 amino acids. Written as DNA, the CDR3 is TGCAGTGCTAGGGTCGCGGTTGGAAACACCATATATTTT. Its protein is CSARVAVGNTIYF.

The CDR3 region has the DNA TGCGCCAGCAGCCAAATGGGGACTAGCGGGGGACTCCAAGAGACCCAGTACTTC. This sequence encodes CASSQMGTSGGLQETQYF. This sequence joins TRBV5-1 and TRBJ2-5; TRBD2 aligns across 14 bases. Trimming took 4 bases from V and 1 from J; bases not matched to a gene: 9. The CDR3 loop spans 18 amino acids. Germline lookup yields CDR1 SGHRS and CDR2 YFSETQ.

This clonotype was found a few times. The rearrangement joins TRBV7-8 to TRBJ2-5; possibly TRBD2 for D (6 bases). This CDR3 has 16 residues. Trimming pared 2 bases from V and 5 bases from J, leaving 18 bases between. Germline V gene lookup returns CDR1 SGHVS and CDR2 FQNEAQ. CDR3 bases: TGTGCCAGCAGCTTATCTGGTATCTGGAGCGGGGAGACCCAGTACTTC. This encodes CASSLSGIWSGETQYF.

This clonotype was picked up many times. The chain couples TRBV20-1 to TRBJ2-1; 13 bases map to TRBD2. V dropped 4 bases and J dropped 3; count of bases not matched to a gene: 6. The germline gives CDR1 DFQATT, CDR2 SNEGSKA (reference sequence). The CDR3 runs to 16 residues. The DNA of the CDR3 is TGCAGTGCTATCCTAGGACTAGCGGGAGTCTACAATGAGCAGTTCTTC. It yields the protein CSAILGLAGVYNEQFF.

This clonotype was detected ten times or more. The junction shows a germline mismatch at one end, possibly a read error. V and J are TRBV5-1 and TRBJ1-1; D not certain. This CDR3 is 11 amino acids long. Germline CDR1 and CDR2: SGHRS and YFSETQ. CDR3 protein: CASSLNSEAFF. The CDR3 region has the DNA TGCGCCAGCAGCTTGAACAGTGAAGCTTTCTTT.

This clonotype was detected only a few times. The chain joins TRBV11-2 to TRBJ2-5; D perhaps matches TRBD1 (5 bases). In germline, CDR1 is SGHAT, CDR2 FQNNGV. This CDR3 spans 15 amino acids. V lost 0 bases to trimming and J lost 7 bases, with 15 bases between them. In DNA, the CDR3 is TGTGCCAGCAGCTTAGACACAGGACCCCTAGGGACCCAGTACTTC. It translates to CASSLDTGPLGTQYF.

The chain carries TRBV7-9 and TRBJ1-4, with 7 nucleotides matching TRBD1. The CDR3 spans 12 residues. Germline V gene lookup returns CDR1 SEHNR and CDR2 FQNEAQ (reference sequence). J was trimmed by 10 bases and V by 7 bases; bases with no gene match: 6. Here the CDR3 reads CASTSQGGKLFF. The CDR3 DNA reads as TGTGCCAGCACCTCGCAGGGGGGAAAACTGTTTTTT.

The V call is TRBV19, the J call TRBJ2-3; D not resolved. CDR1 is LNHDA, CDR2 SQIVND, per germline (reference sequence). V was shortened by 3 bases and J by 3 bases, with 10 bases between the two germline ends. There are 14 residues in the CDR3. The CDR3 reads CASSIEWATDTQYF. CDR3 DNA sequence: TGTGCCAGTAGTATTGAGTGGGCGACAGATACGCAGTATTTT.

The chain is built from TRBV7-9 and TRBJ2-7, with TRBD1 matching over 12 bases. This CDR3 spans 15 amino acids. Germline assignment: CDR1 SEHNR and CDR2 FQNEAQ (reference sequence). Unmatched junction bases numbered 3, after V lost 5 bases and J lost 1 base. CDR3 coding DNA: TGTGCCAGCAGCCAGGGACAGGGGGCATCCTACGAGCAGTACGTC. This encodes CASSQGQGASYEQYV.

The V call is TRBV12-3 or TRBV12-4, the J call TRBJ2-1; the D call may be TRBD1 or TRBD2 (6 bases each). Deletions cut 6 bases from V and 5 bases from J, with 17 bases between. There are 15 residues in the CDR3. The CDR3 nucleotides are TGTGCCAGCAGCCCTACAGGGAGCGGGCACAATGAGCAGTTCTTC. Its protein product is CASSPTGSGHNEQFF.